This T cell receptor beta chain was identified during a study of T-cell memory formation after mild COVID-19. As concerns this clonotype: Its target is not known.

TCRdb reprocessed the 5' RACE reads with MiXCR, giving one entry per CDR3 protein. The top ten hold roughly 3.8% of the sample, which has more than 150,000 distinct CDR3 sequences, under 14% seen once. Findings of the study overall: Day 15 to 85 contracting clones showed balanced CD4/CD8; day 15 to 37 expanders favored CD4+.

Germline values: CDR1 MRHNA, CDR2 SNTAGT. The V and J ends lost 6 bases and 3 bases respectively, with 11 bases between them. The length of the CDR3 is 13 residues. The TCR comes from a man in his late teens or twenties who had mild COVID-19 (a few samples of this study predate the infection). Cell type and time point are not known. Input material: PBMCs or a T cell subset sorted from them (not recorded which). V gene TRBV6-4 combines with J gene TRBJ1-1; D call uncertain. The CDR3 DNA sequence: TGTGCCAGCAGCTTCACGGAGGACACTGAAGCTTTCTTT. Its protein product is CASSFTEDTEAFF.